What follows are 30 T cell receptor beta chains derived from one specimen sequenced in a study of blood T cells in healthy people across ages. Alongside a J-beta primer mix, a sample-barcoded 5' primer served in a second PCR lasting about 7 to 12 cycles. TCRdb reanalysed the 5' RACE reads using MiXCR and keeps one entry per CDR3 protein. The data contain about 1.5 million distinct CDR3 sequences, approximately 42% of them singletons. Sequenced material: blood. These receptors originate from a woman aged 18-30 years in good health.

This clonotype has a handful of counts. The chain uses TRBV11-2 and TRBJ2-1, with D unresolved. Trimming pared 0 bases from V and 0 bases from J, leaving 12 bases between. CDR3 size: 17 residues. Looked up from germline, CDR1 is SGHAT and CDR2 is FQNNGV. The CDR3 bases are TGTGCCAGCAGCTTAGATCTTATCCCCAGCTCCTACAATGAGCAGTTCTTC. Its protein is CASSLDLIPSSYNEQFF. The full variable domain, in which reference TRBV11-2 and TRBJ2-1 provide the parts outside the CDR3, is EAGVAQSPRYKIIEKRQSVAFWCNPISGHATLYWYQQILGQGPKLLIQFQNNGVVDDSQLPKDRFSAERLKGVDSTLKIQPAKLEDSAVYLCASSLDLIPSSYNEQFFGPGTRLTVL.

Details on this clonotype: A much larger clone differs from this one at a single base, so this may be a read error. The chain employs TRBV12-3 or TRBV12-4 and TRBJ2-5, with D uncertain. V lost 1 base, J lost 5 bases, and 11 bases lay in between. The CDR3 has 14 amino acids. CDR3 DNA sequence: TGTGCCAGCAGTTTAGACTCCCGTCAGGAGACCCAGTACTTC. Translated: CASSLDSRQETQYF.

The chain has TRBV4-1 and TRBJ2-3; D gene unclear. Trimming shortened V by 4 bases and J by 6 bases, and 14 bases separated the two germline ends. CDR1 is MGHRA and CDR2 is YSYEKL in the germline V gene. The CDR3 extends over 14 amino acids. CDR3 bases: TGCGCCAGCAGCCCCCCGGGTAATCCCGATACGCAGTATTTT. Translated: CASSPPGNPDTQYF.

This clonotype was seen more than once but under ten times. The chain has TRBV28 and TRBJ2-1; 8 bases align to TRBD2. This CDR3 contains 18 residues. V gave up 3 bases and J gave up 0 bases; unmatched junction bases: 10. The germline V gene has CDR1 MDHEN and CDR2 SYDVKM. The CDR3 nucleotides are TGTGCCAGCAGTTTTTATCTAGCGGGCCGTAGCTCCTACAATGAGCAGTTCTTC. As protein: CASSFYLAGRSSYNEQFF.

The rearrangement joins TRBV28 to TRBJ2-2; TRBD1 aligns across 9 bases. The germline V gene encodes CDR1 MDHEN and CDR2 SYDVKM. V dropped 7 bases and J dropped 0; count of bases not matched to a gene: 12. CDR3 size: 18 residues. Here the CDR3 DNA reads TGTGCCAGCACTAAGTTGACAGGGGGAAAGTCGAACACCGGGGAGCTGTTTTTT. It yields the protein CASTKLTGGKSNTGELFF.

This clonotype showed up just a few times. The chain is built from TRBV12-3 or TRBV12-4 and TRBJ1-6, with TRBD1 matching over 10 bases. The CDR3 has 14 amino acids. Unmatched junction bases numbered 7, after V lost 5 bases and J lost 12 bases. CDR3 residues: CASSAGTGVLPLHF. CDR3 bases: TGTGCCAGCAGTGCCGGGACAGGGGTCTTACCCCTCCACTTT.

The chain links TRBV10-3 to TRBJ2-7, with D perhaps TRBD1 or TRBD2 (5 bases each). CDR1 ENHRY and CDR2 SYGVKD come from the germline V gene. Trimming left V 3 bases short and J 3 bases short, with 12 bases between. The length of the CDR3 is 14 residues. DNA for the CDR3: TGTGCCATCAGTGAAATGGGGACCGACTACGAGCAGTACTTC. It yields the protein CAISEMGTDYEQYF.

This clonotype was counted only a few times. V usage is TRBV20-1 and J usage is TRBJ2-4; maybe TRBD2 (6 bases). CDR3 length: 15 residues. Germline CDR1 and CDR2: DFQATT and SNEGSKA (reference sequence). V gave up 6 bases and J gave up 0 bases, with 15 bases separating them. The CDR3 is CSALRRGLAKNIQYF. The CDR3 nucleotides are TGCAGTGCCCTCAGGAGGGGTCTAGCCAAAAACATTCAGTACTTC.

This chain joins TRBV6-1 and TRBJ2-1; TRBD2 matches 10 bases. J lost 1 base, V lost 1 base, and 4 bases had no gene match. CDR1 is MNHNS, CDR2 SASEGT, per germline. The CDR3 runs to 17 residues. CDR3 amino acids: CASSEEDSGGSYNEQFF. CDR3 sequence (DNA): TGTGCCAGCAGTGAAGAGGATAGCGGGGGGTCCTACAATGAGCAGTTCTTC.

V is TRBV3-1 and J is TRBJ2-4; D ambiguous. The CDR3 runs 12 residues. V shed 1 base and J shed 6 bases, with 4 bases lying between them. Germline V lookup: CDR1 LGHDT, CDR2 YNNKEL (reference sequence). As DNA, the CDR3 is TGTGCCAGCAGCCAAGGTCTAAACATTCAGTACTTC. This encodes CASSQGLNIQYF.

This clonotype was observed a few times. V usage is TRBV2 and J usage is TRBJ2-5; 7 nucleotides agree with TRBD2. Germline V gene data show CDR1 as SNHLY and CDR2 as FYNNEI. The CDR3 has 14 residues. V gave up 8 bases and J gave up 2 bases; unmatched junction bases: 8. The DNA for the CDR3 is TGTGCCAGCCTCGGGGGGACTATACAAGAGACCCAGTACTTC. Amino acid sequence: CASLGGTIQETQYF.

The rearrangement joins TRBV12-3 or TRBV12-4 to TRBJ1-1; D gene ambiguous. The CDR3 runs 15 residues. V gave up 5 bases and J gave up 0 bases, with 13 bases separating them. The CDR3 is CASSPRVSMNTEAFF. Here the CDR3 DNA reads TGTGCCAGCAGTCCCCGGGTCAGCATGAACACTGAAGCTTTCTTT.

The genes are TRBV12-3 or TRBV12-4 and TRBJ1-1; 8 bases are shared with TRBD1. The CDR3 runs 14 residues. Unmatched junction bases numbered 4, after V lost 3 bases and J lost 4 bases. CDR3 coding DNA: TGTGCCAGCAGTTTCGGGCAGGGGGCCACTGAAGCTTTCTTT. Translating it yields CASSFGQGATEAFF.

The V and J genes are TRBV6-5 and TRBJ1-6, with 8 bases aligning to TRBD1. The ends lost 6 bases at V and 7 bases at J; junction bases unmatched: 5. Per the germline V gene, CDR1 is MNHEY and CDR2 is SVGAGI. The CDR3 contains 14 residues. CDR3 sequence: CASSRQGRNSPLHF. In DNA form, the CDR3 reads TGTGCCAGCAGCCGACAGGGGAGGAATTCACCCCTCCACTTT.

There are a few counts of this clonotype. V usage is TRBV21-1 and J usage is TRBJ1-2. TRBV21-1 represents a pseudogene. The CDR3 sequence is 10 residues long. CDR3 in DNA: TGTGCCAGCAGGAACAGGGGCTACACCTTC. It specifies CASRNRGYTF.

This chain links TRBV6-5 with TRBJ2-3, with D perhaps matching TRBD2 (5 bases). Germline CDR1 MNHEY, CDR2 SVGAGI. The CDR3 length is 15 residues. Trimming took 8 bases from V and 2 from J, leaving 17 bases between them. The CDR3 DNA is TGTGCCAGCGGTCGGGGAAAAGGCCCCACAGATACGCAGTATTTT. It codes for CASGRGKGPTDTQYF.

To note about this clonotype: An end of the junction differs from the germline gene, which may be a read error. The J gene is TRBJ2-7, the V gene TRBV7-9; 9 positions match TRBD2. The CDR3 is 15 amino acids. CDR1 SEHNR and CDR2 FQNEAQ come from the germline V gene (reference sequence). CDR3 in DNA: TGTGCAAGCAGCCCCCGACTAGCGGCTTCCTACGAGCAGAACTTC. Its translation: CASSPRLAASYEQNF.

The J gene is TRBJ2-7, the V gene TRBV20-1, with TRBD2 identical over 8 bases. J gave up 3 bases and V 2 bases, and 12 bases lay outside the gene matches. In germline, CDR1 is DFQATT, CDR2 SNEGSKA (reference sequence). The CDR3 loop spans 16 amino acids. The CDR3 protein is CSARRVGRGDNYEQYF. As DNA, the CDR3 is TGCAGTGCTAGAAGGGTGGGGCGGGGGGATAACTACGAGCAGTACTTC.

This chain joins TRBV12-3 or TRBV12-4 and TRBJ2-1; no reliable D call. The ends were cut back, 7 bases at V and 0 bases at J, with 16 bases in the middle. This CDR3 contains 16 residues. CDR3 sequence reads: CASIGNDQSSYNEQFF. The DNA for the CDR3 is TGTGCCAGCATAGGGAACGACCAGAGCTCCTACAATGAGCAGTTCTTC.

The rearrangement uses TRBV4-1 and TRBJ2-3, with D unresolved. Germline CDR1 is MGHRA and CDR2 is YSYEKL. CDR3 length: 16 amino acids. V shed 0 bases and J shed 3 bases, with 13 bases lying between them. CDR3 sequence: CASSQERALTTDTQYF. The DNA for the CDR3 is TGCGCCAGCAGCCAAGAAAGGGCCCTGACGACAGATACGCAGTATTTT.

The CDR3 sequence is CASSLALGREAFF. In DNA form, the CDR3 reads TGTGCCAGCAGCTTAGCGCTAGGGCGTGAAGCTTTCTTT. V gene TRBV7-8 combines with J gene TRBJ1-1; no clear D gene. V was shortened by 0 bases and J by 7 bases, with 9 bases between the two germline ends. The CDR3 spans 13 residues. Germline V gene sequence: CDR1 SGHVS, CDR2 FQNEAQ.

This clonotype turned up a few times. The CDR3 region has the DNA TGCAGTGCTAGAGATGGGACTAGCGGCACAGATACGCAGTATTTT. Its protein product is CSARDGTSGTDTQYF. The chain combines TRBV20-1 with TRBJ2-3, with 10 positions matching TRBD2. Trimming at V came to 0 bases and at J to 1 base, leaving 1 base not matched to a gene. This CDR3 has 15 residues. Germline CDR1 DFQATT, CDR2 SNEGSKA (reference sequence).

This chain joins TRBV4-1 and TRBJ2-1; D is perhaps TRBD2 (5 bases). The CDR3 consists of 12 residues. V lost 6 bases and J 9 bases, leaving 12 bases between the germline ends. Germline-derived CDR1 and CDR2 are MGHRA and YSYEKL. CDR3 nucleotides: TGCGCCAGCAGAGGTGGCGGGCCTGAGCAGTTCTTC. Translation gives CASRGGGPEQFF.

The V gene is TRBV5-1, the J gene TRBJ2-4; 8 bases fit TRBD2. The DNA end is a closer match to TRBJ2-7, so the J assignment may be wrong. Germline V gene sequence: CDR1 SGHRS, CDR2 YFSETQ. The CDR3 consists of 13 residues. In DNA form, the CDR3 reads TGCGCCAGCAATCCGGGACTAGGGGACGAGCAGTACTTC. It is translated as CASNPGLGDEQYF.

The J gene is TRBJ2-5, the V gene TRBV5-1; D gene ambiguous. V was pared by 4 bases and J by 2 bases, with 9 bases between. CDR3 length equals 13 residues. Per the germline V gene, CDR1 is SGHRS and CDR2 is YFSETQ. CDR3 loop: CASSGFGQETQYF. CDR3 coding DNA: TGCGCCAGCAGCGGATTTGGACAAGAGACCCAGTACTTC.

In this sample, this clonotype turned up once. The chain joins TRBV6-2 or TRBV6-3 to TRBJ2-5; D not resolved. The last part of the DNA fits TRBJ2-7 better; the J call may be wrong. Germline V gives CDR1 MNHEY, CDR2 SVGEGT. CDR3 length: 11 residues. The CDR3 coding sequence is TGTGCCAGCACCAATATGGGCGAGCAGTACTTC. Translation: CASTNMGEQYF.

The CDR3 nucleotides are TGTGCCAGCCGACTAGCGGGGGGGCCTGGGCAGTACTTC. This gives the protein CASRLAGGPGQYF. The chain combines TRBV12-3 or TRBV12-4 with TRBJ2-5, with 14 bases lining up with TRBD2. V was pared by 8 bases and J by 11 bases, with 7 bases of the junction left unmatched. This CDR3 spans 13 amino acids.

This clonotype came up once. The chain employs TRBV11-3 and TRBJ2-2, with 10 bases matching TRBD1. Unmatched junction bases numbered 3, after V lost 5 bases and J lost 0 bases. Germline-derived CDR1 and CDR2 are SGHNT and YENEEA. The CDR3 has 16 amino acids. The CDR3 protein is CASSRTGGTNTGELFF. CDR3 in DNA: TGTGCCAGCAGCAGGACAGGGGGTACGAACACCGGGGAGCTGTTTTTT.

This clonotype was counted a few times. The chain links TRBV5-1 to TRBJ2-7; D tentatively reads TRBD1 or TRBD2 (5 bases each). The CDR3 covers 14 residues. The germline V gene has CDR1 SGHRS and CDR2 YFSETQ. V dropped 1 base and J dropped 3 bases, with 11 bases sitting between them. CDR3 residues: CASSLTGTNYEQYF. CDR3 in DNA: TGCGCCAGCAGCTTGACCGGGACCAACTACGAGCAGTACTTC.

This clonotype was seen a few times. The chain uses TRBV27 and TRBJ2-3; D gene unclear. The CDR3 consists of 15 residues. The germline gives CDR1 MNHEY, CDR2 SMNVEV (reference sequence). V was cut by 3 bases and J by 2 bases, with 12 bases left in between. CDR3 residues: CASSFTVKPTDTQYF. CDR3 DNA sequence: TGTGCCAGCAGTTTTACCGTCAAACCCACAGATACGCAGTATTTT.